Listed below are T cell receptor beta chains from one sample, sequenced in a study of cytomegalovirus exposure and HLA in healthy donors. The repertoire was sequenced with immunoSEQ multiplex PCR; TCRdb's copy has only in-frame clones and lacks some. This table has 150,000 to 200,000 clones, approximately 88% appearing once. The specimen sequenced was PBMCs. The receptors originated from a man under 40 in good health and CMV-seronegative. The CDR3 runs from the conserved cysteine through the conserved F or W. The order of the fields is clone size, V gene, J gene, D gene, CDR3 protein. A D gene is named only where the DNA matches it firmly. Only part of the rows carry a size: once, few, many, or a class if the clone is expanded.

>few|TRBV19|TRBJ1-1|NA
CASSHSYTEAFF
>NA|TRBV7-9|TRBJ1-3|NA
CASSPAFLGAGNTIYF
>few|TRBV9|TRBJ2-7|TRBD2
CASSVGGLAGVYEQYF
>NA|TRBV6-1|TRBJ2-3|TRBD2
CASSDGLAGITDTQYF
>NA|TRBV2|TRBJ1-4|TRBD1
CASSVRTGVGKLFF
>NA|TRBV11-3|TRBJ2-1|TRBD2
CASSPGGLRPGLAFNEQFF
>NA|TRBV6-1|TRBJ2-7|NA
CASRVNREPGYEQYF
>NA|TRBV7-9|TRBJ1-2|TRBD1
CASSRGGTGDNYGYTF
>NA|TRBV10-2|TRBJ2-3|TRBD2
CASSGTSGSTDTQYF
>NA|TRBV2|TRBJ2-1|NA
CAKRLGEFF
>NA|TRBV7-9|TRBJ2-1|TRBD2
CASSFSGSKNNEQFF
>NA|TRBV5-1|TRBJ2-5|NA
CASSLAAGTRETQYF
>NA|TRBV29-1|TRBJ2-1|NA
CSVSNNEQFF
>NA|TRBV5-4|TRBJ2-1|NA
CASSFPSYGFNEQFF
>NA|TRBV4-1|TRBJ1-5|TRBD1
CASSQFPGQGIGPQHF
>NA|TRBV5-1|TRBJ2-3|TRBD1
CASSLTGGSQDTQYF
>NA|TRBV7-9|TRBJ2-7|NA
CASSFNRDTNSYEQYF
>once|TRBV5-1|TRBJ2-3|TRBD1
CASSLGTGGPDTQYF
>NA|TRBV11-2|TRBJ2-1|TRBD2
CASSPGTSGGYNEQFF
>once|TRBV12-5|TRBJ1-5|NA
CASGFGQNNQPQHF
>NA|TRBV19|TRBJ2-1|NA
CASSIVWGQEQFF
>NA|TRBV5-1|TRBJ2-3|NA
CASRAASTDTQYF